This T cell receptor (beta chain) was captured in a study of patients and donors after allogeneic stem cell transplantation. TCRdb used MiXCR to reprocess the RT-PCR reads, holding one entry per CDR3 protein. The sample carries 400,000 to 450,000 distinct CDR3 sequences, more than 15% recorded once. There are 16 residues in the CDR3. Germline V gene lookup returns CDR1 SEHNR and CDR2 FQNEAQ (reference sequence). Deletions cut 5 bases from V and 0 bases from J, with 14 bases between. This sequence originates from a human donor who was either an allogeneic HSCT recipient or a stem cell or donor lymphocyte infusion donor (not recorded which). It is not recorded whose cells these are; they may come from a transplant donor. The sequenced material came from blood, either unsorted or a sorted T cell fraction (not recorded which). V usage is TRBV7-9 and J usage is TRBJ1-5; no definite D call. As DNA, the CDR3 is TGTGCCAGCAGCCCCCGTGGGTTCAATAGCAATCAGCCCCAGCATTTT. Protein sequence: CASSPRGFNSNQPQHF.